A selection of T cell receptor beta chains follows, all from one sample in a study of blood T cell repertoires in COVID-19. The repertoire was sequenced with immunoSEQ multiplex PCR; TCRdb's copy has only in-frame clones and lacks some. In the table there are about 270,000 clones, 85% to 90% of which are singletons. Sample: peripheral blood. These TCRs come from a human donor in a cohort sampled during active COVID-19. Each CDR3 is given with its conserved first and last residue. D genes are given only for firm matches. Not all rows give a size; the values are once, few, many and, for expanded clones, a class.

v_call	clone_size	j_call	d_call	cdr3_aa	cdr3_nt
TRBV6-5	few	TRBJ2-7	.	CASSSRGSYEQYF	TGTGCCAGCAGTAGTCGAGGGTCCTACGAGCAGTACTTC
TRBV5-4	.	TRBJ2-3	.	CASSFQGRWRELTDTQYF	TGTGCCAGCAGCTTCCAGGGGAGATGGCGGGAGTTGACAGATACGCAGTATTTT
TRBV14	.	TRBJ2-1	TRBD2	CASSRGTSGAYNEQFF	TGTGCCAGCAGCCGGGGGACTAGCGGGGCCTACAATGAGCAGTTCTTC
TRBV29-1	.	TRBJ2-1	.	CSVASLSGALGNEQFF	TGCAGCGTAGCCTCCTTGAGCGGAGCCCTGGGCAATGAGCAGTTCTTC
TRBV19	.	TRBJ2-3	TRBD2	CASNSGRVADTQYF	TGTGCCAGTAACAGCGGGAGGGTTGCAGATACGCAGTATTTT
TRBV28	once	TRBJ2-7	TRBD1	CASSFNRGYEQYF	TGTGCCAGCAGTTTTAACAGGGGCTACGAGCAGTACTTC
TRBV5-4	.	TRBJ2-7	TRBD1	CASSSQDRGSYEQYF	TGTGCCAGCAGCTCTCAGGACAGGGGATCCTACGAGCAGTACTTC
TRBV28	.	TRBJ2-1	TRBD2	CASSLLGLAGTYNEQFF	TGTGCCAGCAGTTTATTGGGACTAGCGGGGACTTACAATGAGCAGTTCTTC
TRBV5-1	.	TRBJ1-1	TRBD1	CASRGTGVNTEAFF	TGCGCCAGCAGAGGGACAGGAGTGAACACTGAAGCTTTCTTT
TRBV30	.	TRBJ2-3	.	CAWKRDTDTQYF	TGTGCCTGGAAGAGGGACACAGATACGCAGTATTTT
TRBV2	.	TRBJ1-5	.	CASSVETGSNQPQHF	TGTGCCAGCAGTGTCGAGACAGGAAGCAATCAGCCCCAGCATTTT